A single sample gave rise to the 3 T cell receptor beta chains below, sequenced in a study of T-cell memory formation after mild COVID-19. TCRdb independently ran MiXCR on the 5' RACE reads; one entry per CDR3 protein. The sample consists of 300,000 to 350,000 distinct CDR3 sequences, more than 13% of them appearing once. The sequenced sample was PBMCs or a T cell subset sorted from them (not recorded which). All receptors come from a man aged 18 to 30 who had mild COVID-19 (a few samples of this study predate the infection). Cell type and time point are not known.

This clonotype was detected a few times. This sequence joins TRBV4-3 and TRBJ2-3, with no clear D. Germline CDR1 and CDR2: LGHNA and YSLEER. V lost 3 bases, J lost 5 bases, and 21 bases lay in between. This CDR3 region has 17 residues. The CDR3 DNA reads TGCGCCAGCAGCCAGGGCGGTCGGTCAAGGCCGGGAGATACGCAGTATTTT. Amino acid sequence: CASSQGGRSRPGDTQYF.

In its sample, this clonotype was seen a few times. The gene calls are TRBV4-2 and TRBJ2-3; a weak D match, TRBD2 (6 bases). Germline CDR1 LGHNA, CDR2 YNFKEQ. The CDR3 length is 16 residues. V lost 0 bases and J lost 1, with 11 bases in between. The CDR3 DNA reads as TGTGCCAGCAGCCAAGATCAGCGGGTGGGCACAGATACGCAGTATTTT. Protein product: CASSQDQRVGTDTQYF.

The chain is built from TRBV12-3 or TRBV12-4 and TRBJ2-4, with TRBD1 identical over 10 bases. V was clipped by 6 bases and J by 7 bases; unmatched bases: 3. This CDR3 has 13 residues. In DNA form, the CDR3 reads TGTGCCAGCAGGACAGGGGGCGCGAACATTCAGTACTTC. Translation gives CASRTGGANIQYF.